These T cell receptor beta chains were read from a single sample in a study of blood T cell repertoires in COVID-19. Sequencing was performed with immunoSEQ multiplex PCR; in TCRdb, only in-frame clones are kept and a portion is missing. The sample yields approximately 85,000 clones, approximately 90% seen once. The sequenced sample consisted of peripheral blood. These receptors were obtained from a man aged 45-60 years with acute or convalescent COVID-19. Each CDR3 is given with its conserved first and last residue. D genes are given only for firm matches. The size entry is marked missing in some rows and otherwise reads once, few, many or a size class.

CDR3nt | CDR3aa | j_gene | v_gene | d_gene | abundance
TGCGCCAGCAGCACTCACAGGGGCGAAAAACTGTTTTTT | CASSTHRGEKLFF | TRBJ1-4 | TRBV5-1 | TRBD1 | .
TGTGCCAGCAGCCCTTCTTTCGACAGGGACACTGAAGCTTTCTTT | CASSPSFDRDTEAFF | TRBJ1-1 | TRBV3-1/TRBV3-2 | TRBD1 | .
TGTGCCAGCAGCCAGGGGACTTCCCAGACCGGGGAGCTGTTTTTT | CASSQGTSQTGELFF | TRBJ2-2 | TRBV3-1/TRBV3-2 | . | .
TGTGCCTGGACTACCTCCAATGAGCAGTTCTTC | CAWTTSNEQFF | TRBJ2-1 | TRBV30 | . | .
TGTGCCAGCATTCAGCGGGGAGTCAAAAACATTCAGTACTTC | CASIQRGVKNIQYF | TRBJ2-4 | TRBV2 | TRBD2 | .
TGTGCCAGCAGCTTGGCTGTCAGCTCCTACAATGAGCAGTTCTTC | CASSLAVSSYNEQFF | TRBJ2-1 | TRBV5-6 | . | .
TGCGCCAGCCGAAGTATGACAGAAGCTTTCTTT | CASRSMTEAFF | TRBJ1-1 | TRBV10-2 | . | .
TGTGCCACCAGTGAATCTACAGGGAATGGCTACACCTTC | CATSESTGNGYTF | TRBJ1-2 | TRBV24-1 | . | .
TGTGCCAGCAGCTCCGGGACAGGGACCGGGGAGCTGTTTTTT | CASSSGTGTGELFF | TRBJ2-2 | TRBV7-3 | TRBD1 | .
TGTGCCAGTAGTATTGGACGGAGATCTTCAGGGGCTGAGACCCAGTACTTC | CASSIGRRSSGAETQYF | TRBJ2-5 | TRBV19 | . | .
TGCGCCAGCAGCTTGGATGGCAGGGCTTCTTATGGCTACACCTTC | CASSLDGRASYGYTF | TRBJ1-2 | TRBV5-1 | . | .
TGTGCCACCAGCAGAGCTGCGGGCTACGAGCAGTACTTC | CATSRAAGYEQYF | TRBJ2-7 | TRBV15 | . | .
TGTGCCAGCAGTTTCGGAGGTTCGGGAGCTTTCTTT | CASSFGGSGAFF | TRBJ1-1 | TRBV28 | . | .
TGCGCCAGCAGCTTGTTGTTCCGCTCTAATGGCTACACCTTC | CASSLLFRSNGYTF | TRBJ1-2 | TRBV5-1 | . | .
TGCGCCAGCAGCTTGAGGTTGCGGGAGGCCCTCTCCTACGAGCAGTACTTC | CASSLRLREALSYEQYF | TRBJ2-7 | TRBV5-1 | TRBD2 | .
TGTGCCAGCAGTTTTCTACAGGGGGAAGAAAAACTGTTTTTT | CASSFLQGEEKLFF | TRBJ1-4 | TRBV6-6 | TRBD1 | .
TGTGCCAGCAGCTTAGACCAGATCTATGGCTACACCTTC | CASSLDQIYGYTF | TRBJ1-2 | TRBV7-2 | . | once
TGTGCCAGTAGTATAGTTCGTGGGGGGTTCGGTCAGCCCCAGCATTTT | CASSIVRGGFGQPQHF | TRBJ1-5 | TRBV19 | . | .
TGTGCCAGTACCGAAAACACAGGGGGTCCTTTGGAGCAGTACTTC | CASTENTGGPLEQYF | TRBJ2-7 | TRBV19 | TRBD1 | .
TGCAGCGTTGAAGAAGGAGTTGGCTACACCTTC | CSVEEGVGYTF | TRBJ1-2 | TRBV29-1 | . | .
TGCAGCGTTGAAATGACAGGTCTCGGGGAGACCCAGTACTTC | CSVEMTGLGETQYF | TRBJ2-5 | TRBV29-1 | . | once
TGTGCCAGCAGCTTTACAGGGACCGGGGAGCTGTTTTTT | CASSFTGTGELFF | TRBJ2-2 | TRBV7-3 | . | .